These 31 T cell receptor beta chains were all obtained from the same sample, sequenced in a study of cytomegalovirus exposure and HLA in healthy donors. 60 Vbeta and 13 Jbeta primers were used in PCR. Clones were sequenced by immunoSEQ multiplex PCR, and TCRdb holds only the in-frame ones, with some missing. The data contain fewer than 250,000 clones, about four fifths of them singletons. Input material: PBMCs. These receptors all come from a man aged 30-40 years in good health and CMV-seropositive.

The rearrangement joins TRBV7-2 to TRBJ1-5, with 8 bases fitting TRBD1. This CDR3 contains 14 residues. The junction had 7 bases not matched to a gene; V was cut back by 5 bases and J by 7 bases. The germline gives CDR1 SGHTA, CDR2 FQGNSA. The CDR3 DNA follows: TGTGCCAGCAGCCCCCCGACAGGGGACCAGCCCCAGCATTTT. This gives the protein CASSPPTGDQPQHF.

The chain joins TRBV5-6 to TRBJ1-1; maybe TRBD1 (5 bases). The CDR3 has 15 residues. The V gene lost 1 base and the J gene lost 5 bases, with 15 bases spanning the gap. The germline CDR1 and CDR2 sequences are SGHDT and YYEEEE. The CDR3 coding sequence is TGTGCCAGCAGCTTGATTGGCGGGGGGTGGACTGAAGCTTTCTTT. Residues: CASSLIGGGWTEAFF. Complete variable domain (other parts from reference TRBV5-6 and TRBJ1-1): DAGVTQSPTHLIKTRGQQVTLRCSPKSGHDTVSWYQQALGQGPQFIFQYYEEEERQRGNFPDRFSGHQFPNYSSELNVNALLLGDSALYLCASSLIGGGWTEAFFGQGTRLTVV.

This chain links TRBV28 with TRBJ2-1; TRBD2 might be the D (5 bases). The CDR3 is 15 residues long. Germline CDR1 MDHEN, CDR2 SYDVKM. V lost 5 bases to trimming and J lost 0 bases, with 11 bases between them. CDR3 bases: TGTGCCAGCAGTCCCCCGGGAAGCTCCTACAATGAGCAGTTCTTC. This codes for CASSPPGSSYNEQFF.

This clone came up once. This chain connects TRBV18 to TRBJ1-1, with D uncertain. V lost 6 bases to trimming and J lost 2 bases, with 10 bases between them. The CDR3 has 13 amino acids. Germline lookup yields CDR1 KGHSH and CDR2 LQKENI. DNA for the CDR3: TGTGCCAGCTCGGCGGGCAGAAACACTGAAGCTTTCTTT. It yields the protein CASSAGRNTEAFF.

The V gene is TRBV2, the J gene TRBJ1-1, with a weak D call TRBD1 (5 bases). The germline V gene has CDR1 SNHLY and CDR2 FYNNEI. CDR3 length equals 13 residues. V dropped 8 bases and J dropped 4 bases, with 14 bases sitting between them. The CDR3 sequence is CASAGQSATEAFF. The CDR3 nucleotides read TGTGCCAGCGCAGGACAATCGGCCACTGAAGCTTTCTTT.

This clone has a single count. The chain recombines TRBV6-6 with TRBJ2-2; 11 bases agree with TRBD2. Germline V gene lookup returns CDR1 MNHNY and CDR2 SVGAGI (reference sequence). The J segment lost 7 bases and the V segment lost 6 bases, leaving 7 bases of the junction unmatched. The CDR3 runs to 15 residues. The CDR3 coding sequence is TGTGCCAGCAGCCGACTAGCGGGATATGGCGGGGAGCTGTTTTTT. Its protein is CASSRLAGYGGELFF.

V is TRBV7-2 and J is TRBJ2-7; 15 bases map to TRBD2. The CDR3 is made up of 18 amino acids. V trimming: 1 base; J trimming: 4 bases; junction bases outside the gene matches: 8. From germline, CDR1 is SGHTA and CDR2 FQGNSA. Written as DNA, the CDR3 is TGTGCCAGCAGCTTAGGTGGGACTAGCGGGGGGCTCCTGTACGAGCAGTACTTC. Translated: CASSLGGTSGGLLYEQYF.

The V gene is TRBV4-1, the J gene TRBJ1-5, with D possibly TRBD1 on 5 matching bases. Germline V gene data show CDR1 as MGHRA and CDR2 as YSYEKL. The V gene lost 1 base and the J gene lost 3 bases, with 10 bases spanning the gap. This CDR3 region has 15 residues. CDR3 sequence (DNA): TGCGCCAGCAGCCAAGCCTCAGGGTCCAATCAGCCCCAGCATTTT. It specifies CASSQASGSNQPQHF.

The gene calls are TRBV29-1 and TRBJ1-2, with a weak D call TRBD1 (6 bases). V was cut by 7 bases and J by 5 bases, with 8 bases left in between. This CDR3 comprises 10 residues. Germline values: CDR1 SQVTM, CDR2 ANQGSEA. In DNA form, the CDR3 reads TGCAGCGCTCAGGGGTATGGCTACACCTTC. Translated, it gives CSAQGYGYTF.

CDR3 bases: TGTGCCTGGAGCAATTTACAGGGGGCCTTAGGAAACACCATATATTTT. Its translation: CAWSNLQGALGNTIYF. This rearrangement joins TRBV30 to TRBJ1-3; TRBD1 agrees at 9 bases. Germline V gives CDR1 GTSNPN, CDR2 SVGIG (reference sequence). CDR3 length equals 16 residues. V lost 3 bases to trimming and J lost 4 bases; unmatched junction nucleotides: 10.

This clone showed up just a few times. The chain joins TRBV7-2 to TRBJ2-1; 8 bases are a match to TRBD2. V lost 5 bases and J lost 5; bases outside the gene matches: 17. This CDR3 has 18 amino acids. The germline CDR1 and CDR2 sequences are SGHTA and FQGNSA. The CDR3 reads CASSLRGAGGQGDNEQFF. The CDR3 region has the DNA TGTGCCAGCAGCCTCCGGGGCGCGGGGGGCCAGGGAGACAATGAGCAGTTCTTC.

The CDR3 coding sequence is TGTGCCAGTAGTATAGGCGGGGCTAGTACTGAAGCTTTCTTT. This encodes CASSIGGASTEAFF. The rearrangement joins TRBV19 to TRBJ1-1, with TRBD1 as a possible D gene (5 bases). Germline V CDR1 and CDR2: LNHDA, SQIVND (reference sequence). This CDR3 is built from 14 residues. The germline V and J ends were trimmed by 1 base and 5 bases, with 11 bases remaining between them.

This sequence joins TRBV2 and TRBJ2-1; 7 bases fit TRBD2. V shed 7 bases and J 4 bases; nucleotides not matched to a gene: 7. The V gene's germline CDR1 is SNHLY and CDR2 FYNNEI. This CDR3 contains 14 residues. The CDR3: CASNRASGYNEQFF. DNA for the CDR3: TGTGCCAGCAATAGGGCTAGCGGTTACAATGAGCAGTTCTTC.

This chain connects TRBV6-5 to TRBJ1-5; TRBD1 might be the D (5 bases). Per the germline V gene, CDR1 is MNHEY and CDR2 is SVGAGI. The CDR3 runs 15 residues. Trimming took 4 bases from V and 0 from J, leaving 10 bases between them. CDR3 sequence (DNA): TGTGCCAGCAGTTCCAAGGGACTTAGCAATCAGCCCCAGCATTTT. Encoded protein: CASSSKGLSNQPQHF.

V gene TRBV29-1 combines with J gene TRBJ2-1; the D gene is possibly TRBD2 (6 bases). The CDR3 is made up of 16 amino acids. In germline, CDR1 is SQVTM, CDR2 ANQGSEA. V was cut by 6 bases and J by 5 bases, with 23 bases left in between. CDR3 protein: CSVVRDSPQPHNEQFF. Written as DNA, the CDR3 is TGCAGCGTAGTACGGGACTCGCCGCAACCTCACAATGAGCAGTTCTTC.

The CDR3 protein is CASSLGTGPNYEQYF. CDR3 sequence (DNA): TGTGCCAGCTCACTGGGGACAGGGCCAAACTACGAGCAGTACTTC. The chain links TRBV18 to TRBJ2-7, with 9 bases aligning to TRBD1. With V trimmed by 4 bases and J by 3 bases, 7 bases remained unmatched. The CDR3 extends over 15 amino acids. Germline V gives CDR1 KGHSH, CDR2 LQKENI.

This chain joins TRBV30 and TRBJ2-3, with D possibly matching TRBD1 (6 bases). The CDR3 has 14 amino acids. V was trimmed by 5 bases and J by 0 bases, leaving 12 bases between them. Germline CDR1 GTSNPN, CDR2 SVGIG (reference sequence). The CDR3 DNA reads as TGTGCCTGGGGGGGCCCCATTAGCACAGATACGCAGTATTTT. Encoded protein: CAWGGPISTDTQYF. The complete variable domain, with remaining parts taken from reference TRBV30 and TRBJ2-3, reads SQTIHQWPATLVQPVGSPLSLECTVEGTSNPNLYWYRQAAGRGLQLLFYSVGIGQISSEVPQNLSASRPQDRQFILSSKKLLLSDSGFYLCAWGGPISTDTQYFGPGTRLTVL.

V usage is TRBV10-3 and J usage is TRBJ2-3; 7 nucleotides match TRBD2. The V gene's germline CDR1 is ENHRY and CDR2 SYGVKD. The CDR3 is 16 residues long. V lost 3 bases, J lost 5 bases, and 11 bases stayed unmatched. CDR3 coding DNA: TGTGCCATCAGTGATGTGGCGGGAGACCTCCGAGATACGCAGTATTTT. It translates to CAISDVAGDLRDTQYF.

The rearrangement joins TRBV19 to TRBJ1-1; perhaps TRBD1 as D (6 bases). Germline assignment: CDR1 LNHDA and CDR2 SQIVND (reference sequence). The ends were cut back, 6 bases at V and 1 base at J, with 9 bases in the middle. This CDR3 has 13 residues. The CDR3 sequence is CASRGHRNTEAFF. CDR3 bases: TGTGCCAGTAGGGGACACAGGAACACTGAAGCTTTCTTT.

This chain uses TRBV11-1 with TRBJ2-5; D uncertain. CDR3 size: 11 residues. Germline loops: CDR1 SGHAT, CDR2 FQDESV (reference sequence). V lost 3 bases, J lost 5 bases, and 4 bases lay in between. CDR3 in DNA: TGTGCCAGCAGCTTGCGTGAGACCCAGTACTTC. Encoded protein: CASSLRETQYF.

This chain uses TRBV30 with TRBJ2-7, with TRBD1 matching 7 bases. In germline, CDR1 is GTSNPN, CDR2 SVGIG (reference sequence). With V trimmed by 3 bases and J by 2 bases, 4 bases remained unmatched. The CDR3 sequence is 13 residues long. CDR3 protein: CAWRGTATYEQYF. CDR3 bases: TGTGCCTGGAGGGGGACAGCTACCTACGAGCAGTACTTC.

This clone has only a few counts. The rearrangement links TRBV6-5 to TRBJ2-5; 9 bases match TRBD2. The CDR3 is 15 residues long. Germline-derived CDR1 and CDR2 are MNHEY and SVGAGI. V shed 0 bases, J shed 5 bases, and the junction held 4 bases outside the gene matches. CDR3 amino acids: CASSYSGTSRETQYF. The CDR3 coding sequence is TGTGCCAGCAGTTACTCGGGGACTAGCCGGGAGACCCAGTACTTC.

J is TRBJ1-2 and V is TRBV2; D uncertain. V was shortened by 4 bases and J by 8 bases, with 14 bases between the two germline ends. The CDR3 has 13 residues. Germline lookup yields CDR1 SNHLY and CDR2 FYNNEI. The CDR3: CASSVRGPRGYTF. The CDR3 DNA is TGTGCCAGCAGTGTGCGGGGTCCAAGGGGCTACACCTTC.

The rearrangement joins TRBV2 to TRBJ1-3; tentative D call: TRBD1 (6 bases). The CDR3 runs 15 residues. CDR1 and CDR2 (germline): SNHLY, FYNNEI. Trimming cost V 2 bases and J 0 bases, with 8 bases left between them. Written as DNA, the CDR3 is TGTGCCAGCAGTGAACAGGGGCCCTCTGGAAACACCATATATTTT. Residues: CASSEQGPSGNTIYF.

This clone was seen only a few times. This chain uses TRBV5-4 with TRBJ1-2; no clear D. The V gene's germline CDR1 is SGHNT and CDR2 YYREEE (reference sequence). Between the trimmed V and J ends, which lost 3 bases and 7 bases, there was a span of 16 bases. The CDR3 length is 14 residues. The CDR3 reads CASSSTTGFLGYTF. The CDR3 region has the DNA TGTGCCAGCAGCTCCACGACGGGGTTTCTTGGCTACACCTTC. Supplemented by reference TRBV5-4 and TRBJ1-2, the full variable domain reads ETGVTQSPTHLIKTRGQQVTLRCSSQSGHNTVSWYQQALGQGPQFIFQYYREEENGRGNFPPRFSGLQFPNYSSELNVNALELDDSALYLCASSSTTGFLGYTFGSGTRLTVV.

V usage is TRBV7-3 and J usage is TRBJ1-1, with TRBD1 matching over 8 bases. V shed 2 bases and J 1 base; nucleotides not matched to a gene: 6. From germline, CDR1 is SGHTA and CDR2 FQGTGA. This CDR3 region has 16 residues. The CDR3 sequence is CASSLDRGLGNTEAFF. The CDR3 DNA sequence: TGTGCCAGCAGCTTAGACAGGGGACTCGGGAACACTGAAGCTTTCTTT.

The V and J genes are TRBV7-9 and TRBJ2-7, with D possibly TRBD1 on 6 matching bases. The CDR3 spans 17 residues. Germline CDR1 SEHNR, CDR2 FQNEAQ (reference sequence). The V and J ends lost 3 bases and 7 bases respectively, with 25 bases between them. DNA for the CDR3: TGTGCCAGCAGCTTCCCCTTAAACAGGGTACCGACGGGAGAGCAGTACTTC. It is translated as CASSFPLNRVPTGEQYF. The full variable domain, in which reference TRBV7-9 and TRBJ2-7 provide the parts outside the CDR3, is DTGVSQNPRHKITKRGQNVTFRCDPISEHNRLYWYRQTLGQGPEFLTYFQNEAQLEKSRLLSDRFSAERPKGSFSTLEIQRTEQGDSAMYLCASSFPLNRVPTGEQYFGPGTRLTVT.

The chain links TRBV9 to TRBJ2-5; a possible D gene is TRBD2 (5 bases). The V gene's germline CDR1 is SGDLS and CDR2 YYNGEE. This CDR3 has 16 residues. V lost 0 bases to trimming and J lost 5 bases, with 17 bases between them. The CDR3 loop is CASSVGERALLETQYF. CDR3 in DNA: TGTGCCAGCAGCGTAGGAGAGAGGGCCCTGTTGGAGACCCAGTACTTC.

The rearrangement uses TRBV2 and TRBJ1-1; 7 bases align to TRBD1. CDR3 size: 16 residues. CDR1 is SNHLY and CDR2 is FYNNEI in the germline V gene. Trimming took 5 bases from V and 0 from J; bases not matched to a gene: 9. This CDR3 is CASSLDRDDVNTEAFF. The CDR3 DNA follows: TGTGCCAGCAGTTTAGACAGGGACGACGTGAACACTGAAGCTTTCTTT.

The chain's CDR3 is CASSQTDRFSGNTIYF. The CDR3 DNA sequence: TGTGCCAGCAGCCAGACCGACAGGTTCTCTGGAAACACCATATATTTT. The gene calls are TRBV7-9 and TRBJ1-3; maybe TRBD1 (6 bases). The germline V gene encodes CDR1 SEHNR and CDR2 FQNEAQ (reference sequence). This CDR3 comprises 16 residues. Trimming cost V 5 bases and J 0 bases, with 14 bases left between them. The variable domain in full, completed from reference TRBV7-9 and TRBJ1-3, reads DTGVSQNPRHKITKRGQNVTFRCDPISEHNRLYWYRQTLGQGPEFLTYFQNEAQLEKSRLLSDRFSAERPKGSFSTLEIQRTEQGDSAMYLCASSQTDRFSGNTIYFGEGSWLTVV.

The chain recombines TRBV30 with TRBJ2-7, with TRBD2 identical over 8 bases. Germline lookup yields CDR1 GTSNPN and CDR2 SVGIG (reference sequence). J was trimmed by 0 bases and V by 2 bases; bases with no gene match: 15. The CDR3 is 18 residues long. The CDR3: CAWSRLTSPTSGSYEQYF. In nucleotides, the CDR3 is TGTGCCTGGAGTAGATTAACGAGCCCTACTAGCGGCTCCTACGAGCAGTACTTC.